This passage covers 14 T cell receptor beta chains from one sample sequenced in a study of blood T cell repertoires in COVID-19. The repertoire was sequenced with immunoSEQ multiplex PCR; TCRdb's copy has only in-frame clones and lacks some. The repertoire holds around 300,000 clones, with roughly 89% as singletons. The sequencing input was PBMCs or T cells enriched from blood (not recorded which). The receptors originated from a woman between 25 and 40 years old who had recovered from COVID-19.

This clone appeared once. The chain employs TRBV7-2 and TRBJ2-7; D is uncertain. Trimming shortened V by 5 bases and J by 6 bases, and 14 bases separated the two germline ends. In germline, CDR1 is SGHTA, CDR2 FQGNSA. CDR3 size: 13 residues. CDR3 sequence reads: CASSPTRVREQYF. CDR3 nucleotide sequence: TGTGCCAGCAGCCCCACCCGGGTTCGCGAGCAGTACTTC.

The genes are TRBV4-1 and TRBJ2-1; TRBD2 is a possible D gene (6 bases). Deletions cut 6 bases from V and 1 base from J, with 28 bases between. Germline V gene lookup returns CDR1 MGHRA and CDR2 YSYEKL. This CDR3 has 20 residues. The CDR3: CASSTARTASRRESYNEQFF. CDR3 DNA sequence: TGCGCCAGCAGTACCGCACGAACGGCTAGCCGGAGGGAGTCCTACAATGAGCAGTTCTTC.

This clone is a singleton in its sample. The chain combines TRBV29-1 with TRBJ1-3, with TRBD1 matching 8 bases. CDR1 is SQVTM and CDR2 is ANQGSEA in the germline V gene. The CDR3 is 14 amino acids. The ends lost 7 bases at V and 8 bases at J; junction bases unmatched: 13. The CDR3 bases are TGCAGCGCCCCTTCGGACAGGGACGATTACACCATATATTTT. Translating it yields CSAPSDRDDYTIYF. Full variable domain (remainder filled in from reference TRBV29-1 and TRBJ1-3): SAVISQKPSRDICQRGTSLTIQCQVDSQVTMMFWYRQQPGQSLTLIATANQGSEATYESGFVIDKFPISRPNLTFSTLTVSNMSPEDSSIYLCSAPSDRDDYTIYFGEGSWLTVV.

The chain links TRBV7-2 to TRBJ1-2; D may be TRBD1 (5 bases). CDR1 and CDR2 (germline): SGHTA, FQGNSA. There are 12 residues in the CDR3. V lost 6 bases and J 2 bases, leaving 7 bases between the germline ends. The CDR3 sequence is CASRKGNYGYTF. The CDR3 DNA follows: TGTGCCAGCAGGAAGGGGAACTATGGCTACACCTTC.

CDR3 sequence: CASSPRTSGPGTDTQYF. The CDR3 nucleotides are TGCGCCAGCAGCCCCCGGACTAGCGGCCCTGGGACAGATACGCAGTATTTT. The chain employs TRBV4-1 and TRBJ2-3, with TRBD2 matching over 10 bases. V was clipped by 4 bases and J by 3 bases; unmatched bases: 10. This CDR3 has 17 amino acids. CDR1 is MGHRA and CDR2 is YSYEKL in the germline V gene.

The genes are TRBV5-1 and TRBJ1-1; D is unclear. This CDR3 is 13 amino acids long. V was trimmed by 4 bases and J by 4 bases, leaving 11 bases between them. The V gene's germline CDR1 is SGHRS and CDR2 YFSETQ. CDR3 sequence (DNA): TGCGCCAGCAGCCTTATACAGCCCACTGAAGCTTTCTTT. Encoded protein: CASSLIQPTEAFF.

This clone was picked up one time. The rearrangement joins TRBV18 to TRBJ1-1; 9 bases line up with TRBD1. Germline CDR1 is KGHSH and CDR2 is LQKENI. V shed 3 bases, J shed 1 base, and the junction held 6 bases outside the gene matches. This CDR3 contains 16 residues. The CDR3 coding sequence is TGTGCCAGCTCACCCCAGACAGGGGGGCAGAACACTGAAGCTTTCTTT. It yields the protein CASSPQTGGQNTEAFF. The entire variable domain, with the rest obtained from reference TRBV18 and TRBJ1-1, is as follows: NAGVMQNPRHLVRRRGQEARLRCSPMKGHSHVYWYRQLPEEGLKFMVYLQKENIIDESGMPKERFSAEFPKEGPSILRIQQVVRGDSAAYFCASSPQTGGQNTEAFFGQGTRLTVV.

The chain couples TRBV28 to TRBJ1-2; 7 positions agree with TRBD1. J gave up 1 base and V 6 bases, and 5 bases lay outside the gene matches. The CDR3 has 14 residues. Germline lookup yields CDR1 MDHEN and CDR2 SYDVKM. The CDR3 region has the DNA TGTGCCAGCAGCCCAGGGGGAAATAACTATGGCTACACCTTC. Translating it yields CASSPGGNNYGYTF.

V and J are TRBV28 and TRBJ1-5; no reliable D call. Germline V lookup: CDR1 MDHEN, CDR2 SYDVKM. This CDR3 region has 18 residues. V was trimmed by 4 bases and J by 5 bases, leaving 24 bases between them. The chain's CDR3 is CASSSLIWAVRYHQPQHF. DNA for the CDR3: TGTGCCAGCAGTTCCTTAATATGGGCCGTCCGGTATCATCAGCCCCAGCATTTT.

This clone was recorded only once. The J gene is TRBJ2-2, the V gene TRBV7-8; D gene uncertain. Per germline, CDR1 SGHVS and CDR2 FQNEAQ. The ends were cut back, 1 base at V and 4 bases at J, with 7 bases in the middle. The CDR3 is made up of 14 amino acids. The CDR3: CASSLVVSTGELFF. The CDR3 DNA sequence: TGTGCCAGCAGCTTAGTCGTGTCCACCGGGGAGCTGTTTTTT.

The rearrangement uses TRBV10-3 and TRBJ1-5; D not resolved. V lost 6 bases, J lost 0 bases, and 6 bases lay in between. The CDR3 loop spans 13 amino acids. The germline V gene encodes CDR1 ENHRY and CDR2 SYGVKD. CDR3 sequence: CAIRGDSNQPQHF. CDR3 DNA: TGTGCCATCAGGGGAGATAGCAATCAGCCCCAGCATTTT.

The chain recombines TRBV15 with TRBJ2-1, with a tentative D call TRBD2 (6 bases). The CDR3 runs to 13 residues. Trimming pared 5 bases from V and 9 bases from J, leaving 14 bases between. CDR1 and CDR2 (germline): LNHNV, YYDKDF (reference sequence). CDR3 amino acids: CATSGRLEGEQFF. The CDR3 DNA reads TGTGCCACCAGCGGACGACTAGAGGGTGAGCAGTTCTTC.

This clone was detected once. The chain links TRBV4-1 to TRBJ2-1; 7 nucleotides align to TRBD2. The CDR3 covers 14 residues. Trimming took 1 base from V and 9 from J; bases not matched to a gene: 6. The V gene's germline CDR1 is MGHRA and CDR2 YSYEKL. This chain's CDR3 is CASSQGAGVSEQFF. DNA for the CDR3: TGCGCCAGCAGCCAAGGGGCGGGAGTGAGTGAGCAGTTCTTC.

The genes are TRBV10-2 and TRBJ1-5, with D tentatively TRBD1 (5 bases). Looked up from germline, CDR1 is WSHSY and CDR2 is SAAADI. V dropped 4 bases and J dropped 4 bases, with 11 bases sitting between them. The CDR3 has 14 residues. For the CDR3, the DNA is TGCGCCAGCAGTGTTGGTAGGGGAAATCAGCCCCAGCATTTT. This sequence encodes CASSVGRGNQPQHF.